This T cell receptor beta chain was identified in a study of cytomegalovirus exposure and HLA in healthy donors. Overall study findings and caveats: Reportedly, diagnosis of cytomegalovirus status by the classifier showed high specificity and sensitivity. The authors assumed roughly uniform sequencing depth across donors for presence/absence analyses.

A multiplex PCR was run with 60 Vbeta primers and 13 Jbeta primers. TCRdb keeps only in-frame clones here, not all; method: immunoSEQ multiplex PCR. This sample has under 200,000 clones, with over 75% found just once. In this sample, this clone turned up once. Its target is unknown. While unrecorded immune exposures were likely, the donors were nominally healthy when sampled. This TCR was sampled from a woman aged 50 to 60 in good health and CMV-seronegative. Sequencing used PBMCs.

The DNA for the CDR3 is TGTGCCAGCTCACCAGGCAGGCGAGAGACCCAGTACTTC. It encodes CASSPGRRETQYF. V is TRBV18 and J is TRBJ2-5; D is ambiguous. CDR1 and CDR2 from the germline V gene are KGHSH and LQKENI. This CDR3 has 13 amino acids. Trimming pared 2 bases from V and 4 bases from J, leaving 8 bases between.